Below, 4 T cell receptor beta chains from the same sample are listed, as sequenced in a study of blood T cells in healthy people across ages (dated by TCRdb to the mid-2010s). Library prep was done by 5' RACE. The run used an Illumina HiSeq 2500. A second about 7 to 11 cycle PCR used a sample-barcoded 5' primer and a J-beta primer mix. TCRdb reworked the public reads: Q25 trimming with fastp, MiXCR clone assembly, productive beta chains retained. CDR3 protein duplicates are merged, each entry listing the most common genes and DNA. This sample comprises roughly 1.4 million distinct CDR3 sequences, approximately 59% of them detected only once. The ten largest clones add up to roughly 6.3% of the sample. The specimen was blood. These receptors came from a man aged 18 to 29 in good health.

The V call is TRBV6-5, the J call TRBJ2-4; D unresolved. CDR3 size: 11 residues. Trimming left V 2 bases short and J 9 bases short, with 5 bases between. The germline V gene encodes CDR1 MNHEY and CDR2 SVGAGI. CDR3 region: CASSYDGIQYF. In nucleotides, the CDR3 is TGTGCCAGCAGTTACGACGGCATTCAGTACTTC.

Details on this clonotype: One junction end does not reproduce the germline sequence, and a read error may be involved. The chain uses TRBV20-1 and TRBJ1-2, with D hard to call. The CDR3 totals 12 residues. Germline CDR1 reads DFQATT; CDR2 reads SNEGSKA (reference sequence). The CDR3 sequence: CIARSPNYGYTF. CDR3 DNA: TGCATTGCTAGATCCCCAAACTATGGCTACACCTTC.

This clonotype turned up a few times. At one boundary the junction diverges from the germline segment, which might be a read error. The V and J genes are TRBV12-3 or TRBV12-4 and TRBJ2-1; tentatively, D is TRBD2 (6 bases). This CDR3 has 20 amino acids. CDR3 region: CASSLSAGPSPPGSYSEQFF. In DNA form, the CDR3 reads TGTGCCAGCAGCCTTAGCGCGGGGCCCTCCCCCCCCGGCTCCTACAGTGAGCAGTTCTTC.

The J gene is TRBJ2-1, the V gene TRBV29-1; possibly TRBD1 or TRBD2 for D (6 bases each). Trimming removed 3 bases at V and 9 bases at J, with 15 bases between. CDR3 length equals 13 residues. CDR1 is SQVTM, CDR2 ANQGSEA, per germline. CDR3 protein: CSVEVRGRSEQFF. The CDR3, as DNA: TGCAGCGTTGAGGTTAGGGGGAGGAGTGAGCAGTTCTTC.